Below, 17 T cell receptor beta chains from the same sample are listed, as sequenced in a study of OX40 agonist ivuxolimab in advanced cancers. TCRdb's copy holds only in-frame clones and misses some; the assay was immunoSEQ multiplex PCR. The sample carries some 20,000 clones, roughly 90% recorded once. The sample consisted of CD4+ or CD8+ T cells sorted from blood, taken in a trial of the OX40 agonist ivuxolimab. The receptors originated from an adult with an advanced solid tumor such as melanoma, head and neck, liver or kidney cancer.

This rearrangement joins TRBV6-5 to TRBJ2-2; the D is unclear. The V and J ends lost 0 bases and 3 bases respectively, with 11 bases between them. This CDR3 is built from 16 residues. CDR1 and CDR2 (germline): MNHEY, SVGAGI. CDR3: CASSYSSPAHTGELFF. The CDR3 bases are TGTGCCAGCAGTTACTCCAGCCCGGCACACACCGGGGAGCTGTTTTTT.

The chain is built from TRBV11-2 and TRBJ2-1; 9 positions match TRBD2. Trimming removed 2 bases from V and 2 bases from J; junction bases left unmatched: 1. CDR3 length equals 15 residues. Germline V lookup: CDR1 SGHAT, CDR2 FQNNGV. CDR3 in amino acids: CASSLLAGPYNEQFF. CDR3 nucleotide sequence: TGTGCCAGCAGCTTACTAGCGGGACCCTACAATGAGCAGTTCTTC.

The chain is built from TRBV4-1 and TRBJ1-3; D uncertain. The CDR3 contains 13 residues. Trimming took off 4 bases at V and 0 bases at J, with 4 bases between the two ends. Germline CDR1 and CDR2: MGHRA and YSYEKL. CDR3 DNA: TGCGCCAGCAGCCGGAGCTCTGGAAACACCATATATTTT. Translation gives CASSRSSGNTIYF.

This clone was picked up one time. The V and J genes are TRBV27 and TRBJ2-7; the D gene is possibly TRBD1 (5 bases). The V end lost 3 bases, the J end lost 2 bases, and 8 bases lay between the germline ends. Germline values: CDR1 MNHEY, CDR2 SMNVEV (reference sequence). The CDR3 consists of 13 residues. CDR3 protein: CASSFGAPYEQYF. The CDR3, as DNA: TGTGCCAGCAGTTTTGGGGCCCCCTACGAGCAGTACTTC.

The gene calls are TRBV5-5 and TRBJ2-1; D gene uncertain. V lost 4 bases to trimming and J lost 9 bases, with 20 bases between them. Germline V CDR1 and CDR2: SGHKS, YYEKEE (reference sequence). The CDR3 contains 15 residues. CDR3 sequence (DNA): TGTGCCAGCAGCCCCTCGGGTACGGTATGGGTTGAGCAGTTCTTC. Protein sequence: CASSPSGTVWVEQFF.

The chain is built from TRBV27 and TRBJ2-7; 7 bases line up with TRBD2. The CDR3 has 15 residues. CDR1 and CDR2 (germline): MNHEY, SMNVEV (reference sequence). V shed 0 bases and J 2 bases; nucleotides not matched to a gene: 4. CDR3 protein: CASSLSGGLAYEQYF. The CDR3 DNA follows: TGTGCCAGCAGTTTATCGGGCGGACTAGCCTACGAGCAGTACTTC.

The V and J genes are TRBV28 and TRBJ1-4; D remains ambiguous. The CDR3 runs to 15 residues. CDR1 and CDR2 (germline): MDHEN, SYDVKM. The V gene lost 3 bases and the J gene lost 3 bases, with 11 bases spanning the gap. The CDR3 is CASSLETTPNEKLFF. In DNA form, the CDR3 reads TGTGCCAGCAGTTTGGAGACAACCCCTAATGAAAAACTGTTTTTT.

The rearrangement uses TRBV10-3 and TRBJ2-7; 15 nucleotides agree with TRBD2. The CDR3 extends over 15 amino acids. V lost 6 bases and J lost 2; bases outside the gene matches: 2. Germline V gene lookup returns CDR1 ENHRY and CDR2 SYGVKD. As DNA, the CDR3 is TGTGCCATCAGGGGGACTAGCGGGGGGACCTACGAGCAGTACTTC. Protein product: CAIRGTSGGTYEQYF.

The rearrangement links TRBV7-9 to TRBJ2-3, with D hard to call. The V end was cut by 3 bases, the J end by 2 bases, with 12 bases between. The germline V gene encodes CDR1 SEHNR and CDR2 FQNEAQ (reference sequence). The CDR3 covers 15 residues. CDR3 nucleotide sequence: TGTGCCAGCAGCTTTTCGGCTGGCCTCACAGATACGCAGTATTTT. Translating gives CASSFSAGLTDTQYF.

CDR3: CSARIGNEQYF. The CDR3 bases are TGCAGTGCTAGAATAGGTAACGAGCAGTACTTC. The chain has TRBV20-1 and TRBJ2-7; D is unresolved. CDR1 is DFQATT, CDR2 SNEGSKA, per germline (reference sequence). This CDR3 spans 11 amino acids. Trimming took 2 bases from V and 5 from J, leaving 7 bases between them.

The CDR3 DNA sequence: TGTGCCAGCAGCGCACAGGGGGTCTATGGCTACACCTTC. Protein product: CASSAQGVYGYTF. V is TRBV7-8 and J is TRBJ1-2, with 8 nucleotides matching TRBD1. CDR1 and CDR2 from the germline V gene are SGHVS and FQNEAQ. The CDR3 contains 13 residues. The V gene end was trimmed by 5 bases and the J gene end by 4 bases; junction bases not matched to a gene: 3. Using reference TRBV7-8 and TRBJ1-2 for the parts outside the CDR3, the full variable domain is GAGVSQSPRYKVAKRGQDVALRCDPISGHVSLFWYQQALGQGPEFLTYFQNEAQLDKSGLPSDRFFAERPEGSVSTLKIQRTQQEDSAVYLCASSAQGVYGYTFGSGTRLTVV.

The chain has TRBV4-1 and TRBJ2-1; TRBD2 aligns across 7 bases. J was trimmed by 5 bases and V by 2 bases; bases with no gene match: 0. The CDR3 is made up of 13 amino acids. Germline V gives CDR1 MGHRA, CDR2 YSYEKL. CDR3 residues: CASSQLADNEQFF. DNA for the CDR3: TGCGCCAGCAGCCAACTAGCGGACAATGAGCAGTTCTTC.

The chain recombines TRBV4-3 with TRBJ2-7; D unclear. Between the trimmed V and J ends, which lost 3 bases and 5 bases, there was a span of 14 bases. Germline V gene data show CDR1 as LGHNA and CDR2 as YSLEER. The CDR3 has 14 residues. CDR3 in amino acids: CASSQLARADEQYF. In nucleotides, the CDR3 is TGCGCCAGCAGCCAGCTGGCCCGGGCAGACGAGCAGTACTTC.

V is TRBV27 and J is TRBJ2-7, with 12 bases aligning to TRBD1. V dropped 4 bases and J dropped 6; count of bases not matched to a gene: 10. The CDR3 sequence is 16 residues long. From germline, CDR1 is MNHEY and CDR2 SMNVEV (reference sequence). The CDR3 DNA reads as TGTGCCAGCAGTTCTTCCGGGACAGGGGGCGCGGGCGAGCAGTACTTC. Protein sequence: CASSSSGTGGAGEQYF.

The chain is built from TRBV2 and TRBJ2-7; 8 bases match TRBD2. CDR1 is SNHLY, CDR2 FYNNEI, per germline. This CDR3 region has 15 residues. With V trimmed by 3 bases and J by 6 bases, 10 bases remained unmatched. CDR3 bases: TGTGCCAGCAGTGAGGAGGTAGCGGGATCCCGCGAGCAGTACTTC. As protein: CASSEEVAGSREQYF.

The CDR3 here is CASSSRSSGSTYEQFF. The CDR3 DNA follows: TGTGCCAGCAGTTCCAGAAGTAGCGGGAGTACCTATGAGCAGTTCTTC. The V call is TRBV27, the J call TRBJ2-1; 9 bases are shared with TRBD2. Trimming cost V 4 bases and J 8 bases; bases outside gene matches: 12. Germline values: CDR1 MNHEY, CDR2 SMNVEV (reference sequence). The CDR3 loop spans 16 amino acids.

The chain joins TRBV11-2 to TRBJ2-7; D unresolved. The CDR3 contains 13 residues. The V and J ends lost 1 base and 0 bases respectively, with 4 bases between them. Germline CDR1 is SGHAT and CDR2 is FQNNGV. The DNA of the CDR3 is TGTGCCAGCAGCTTAGGCCCCTCCTACGAGCAGTACTTC. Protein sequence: CASSLGPSYEQYF.